This passage covers 9 T cell receptor beta chains from one sample sequenced in a study of T-cell memory formation after mild COVID-19. TCRdb analysed the 5' RACE reads with MiXCR anew, one entry per CDR3 protein. Of more than 110,000 distinct CDR3 sequences in the sample, about 25% were seen once. The sample taken for sequencing was PBMCs or a T cell subset sorted from them (not recorded which). The receptors derive from an adult woman who had mild COVID-19 (a few samples of this study predate the infection). Cell type and time point are not known.

V is TRBV23-1 and J is TRBJ1-5; D unclear. TRBV23-1 counts as an open reading frame of uncertain function. This CDR3 comprises 13 residues. Deletions cut 6 bases from V and 4 bases from J, with 10 bases between. The CDR3 region has the DNA TGCGCCAGCAGCCTCACCCCAAATCAGCCCCAGCATTTT. This translates into CASSLTPNQPQHF.

This clonotype was observed a few times. J is TRBJ2-7 and V is TRBV7-9; TRBD2 matches at 16 bases. Germline CDR1 reads SEHNR; CDR2 reads FQNEAQ (reference sequence). V dropped 4 bases and J dropped 3; count of bases not matched to a gene: 9. The CDR3 is 18 residues long. The CDR3 nucleotides are TGTGCCAGCAGCTCGGGACTAGCGGGAGGGCCGATTTACTACGAGCAGTACTTC. Translating it yields CASSSGLAGGPIYYEQYF.

The sample holds a few counts of this clonotype. This chain connects TRBV27 to TRBJ2-3, with D tentatively TRBD2 (6 bases). Germline V lookup: CDR1 MNHEY, CDR2 SMNVEV (reference sequence). V was clipped by 4 bases and J by 2 bases, with 16 bases between them. CDR3 length: 16 residues. The CDR3 spells CASSSRAGLYTDTQYF. CDR3 coding DNA: TGTGCCAGCAGTTCGCGAGCGGGCCTTTACACAGATACGCAGTATTTT.

V gene TRBV7-9 combines with J gene TRBJ2-7; 8 bases line up with TRBD1. Germline V gene lookup returns CDR1 SEHNR and CDR2 FQNEAQ (reference sequence). The junction had 9 bases not matched to a gene; V was cut back by 5 bases and J by 3 bases. This CDR3 comprises 15 residues. The CDR3 nucleotides read TGTGCCAGCAGCCCAGACGACAGGGGTGGCTACGAGCAGTACTTC. Its translation: CASSPDDRGGYEQYF.

This clonotype was picked up a small number of times. The J gene is TRBJ1-2, the V gene TRBV2; D remains unclear. Looked up from germline, CDR1 is SNHLY and CDR2 is FYNNEI. The CDR3 runs to 13 residues. The ends were cut back, 6 bases at V and 8 bases at J, with 16 bases in the middle. CDR3 amino acids: CASSDAGHGGYTF. The CDR3 region has the DNA TGTGCCAGCAGCGACGCGGGCCATGGGGGCTACACCTTC.

This clonotype was detected a few times. The CDR3 here is CASSHHIAGNSPLHF. The CDR3 DNA sequence: TGTGCCAGCAGCCACCACATTGCAGGGAATTCACCCCTCCACTTT. The chain links TRBV6-6 to TRBJ1-6, with D possibly being TRBD1 (5 bases). CDR1 is MNHNY, CDR2 SVGAGI, per germline (reference sequence). The V and J ends lost 6 bases and 7 bases respectively, with 16 bases between them. This CDR3 comprises 15 residues.

This clonotype was counted between two and nine times. This chain connects TRBV20-1 to TRBJ2-2, with D maybe TRBD1 (5 bases). The CDR3 consists of 13 residues. V lost 0 bases and J lost 5, with 7 bases in between. Germline lookup yields CDR1 DFQATT and CDR2 SNEGSKA (reference sequence). Here the CDR3 DNA reads TGCAGTGCTAGAGATGGGGCTACCGGGGAGCTGTTTTTT. It codes for CSARDGATGELFF.

This clonotype appeared a few times. This chain connects TRBV29-1 to TRBJ2-5; 14 nucleotides align to TRBD2. Unmatched junction bases numbered 7, after V lost 2 bases and J lost 2 bases. This CDR3 region has 17 residues. In germline, CDR1 is SQVTM, CDR2 ANQGSEA. CDR3 in DNA: TGCAGCGTTGAATTGGCGGGACTAGCGGGAGAACAAGAGACCCAGTACTTC. Translated, it gives CSVELAGLAGEQETQYF. The full variable domain, with the rest looked up from reference TRBV29-1 and TRBJ2-5, is SAVISQKPSRDICQRGTSLTIQCQVDSQVTMMFWYRQQPGQSLTLIATANQGSEATYESGFVIDKFPISRPNLTFSTLTVSNMSPEDSSIYLCSVELAGLAGEQETQYFGPGTRLLVL.

This clonotype was detected only a few times. This chain joins TRBV6-5 and TRBJ2-5; 9 bases line up with TRBD1. The CDR3 covers 16 residues. CDR1 MNHEY and CDR2 SVGAGI come from the germline V gene. The junction had 4 bases not matched to a gene; V was cut back by 0 bases and J by 2 bases. DNA for the CDR3: TGTGCCAGCAGTTACTCGGGACAGGGACCTCAAGAGACCCAGTACTTC. Translation: CASSYSGQGPQETQYF.